The T cell receptor beta chain described here comes from a study of blood T cell repertoires in COVID-19. About the study: Sources were T cells, B-cell-depleted T cells, or PBMCs; the material itself was cDNA or gDNA.

The CDR3 has 16 residues. Germline assignment: CDR1 SGHNT and CDR2 YYREEE (reference sequence). The V gene lost 5 bases and the J gene lost 0 bases, with 16 bases spanning the gap. Patients from Seattle were sampled longitudinally, starting during active infection. Generated by immunoSEQ multiplex PCR, the TCRdb table keeps only in-frame clones and is missing some. The sample yields roughly 200,000 clones, roughly 94% seen once. This chain links TRBV5-4 with TRBJ2-3; possibly TRBD2 for D (6 bases). The receptor comes from a man aged 25-45 years with COVID-19, enrolled during active disease. Material: peripheral blood. CDR3 DNA sequence: TGTGCCAGCAGTTCTCCCGGGCGGGGCAGCACAGATACGCAGTATTTT. Translated: CASSSPGRGSTDTQYF.